These 10 T cell receptor beta chains were sequenced from one sample in a study of cytomegalovirus exposure and HLA in healthy donors. The PCR employed 60 Vbeta primers together with 13 Jbeta primers. Produced via immunoSEQ multiplex PCR; TCRdb's table is partial and in-frame only. The data hold about 150,000 clones, with around 77% observed a single time. Sample: PBMCs. The receptors were gathered from a man younger than 45 in good health and CMV-seronegative.

The genes are TRBV9 and TRBJ2-5; 15 positions match TRBD2. Germline CDR1 reads SGDLS; CDR2 reads YYNGEE. V was clipped by 3 bases and J by 4 bases; unmatched bases: 7. The CDR3 consists of 17 residues. This chain's CDR3 is CASSAGTSGRPRETQYF. CDR3 coding DNA: TGTGCCAGCAGCGCCGGGACTAGCGGGAGGCCCCGAGAGACCCAGTACTTC.

The rearrangement joins TRBV9 to TRBJ1-5; D not resolved. The germline V gene has CDR1 SGDLS and CDR2 YYNGEE. CDR3 size: 14 residues. Trimming removed 0 bases at V and 7 bases at J, with 11 bases between. CDR3 region: CASSVVTSYQPQHF. The CDR3 bases are TGTGCCAGCAGCGTAGTCACCAGTTACCAGCCCCAGCATTTT.

The V and J genes are TRBV12-1 and TRBJ2-3; TRBD2 is taken as the D call from the table, unchecked against the DNA. TRBV12-1 is designated a pseudogene. CDR3 length equals 19 residues. The CDR3, as DNA: TGTGCCAGCAGCTTTGTAGAGACTAGCGGGGACTCTAGCACAGATACGCAGTATTTT. It yields the protein CASSFVETSGDSSTDTQYF.

The V and J genes are TRBV2 and TRBJ2-4; D is unclear. The ends were cut back, 6 bases at V and 0 bases at J, with 9 bases in the middle. The germline V gene has CDR1 SNHLY and CDR2 FYNNEI. The CDR3 runs to 14 residues. For the CDR3, the DNA is TGTGCCAGCAGGCTTTACTTAGCCAAAAACATTCAGTACTTC. Translating gives CASRLYLAKNIQYF.

V is TRBV9 and J is TRBJ2-5; possible D gene TRBD2, 7 bases. The CDR3 extends over 14 amino acids. The V end was cut by 4 bases, the J end by 4 bases, with 14 bases between. Per the germline V gene, CDR1 is SGDLS and CDR2 is YYNGEE. DNA of the CDR3: TGTGCCAGCAGCCCCGGGGGGCGTATAGAGACCCAGTACTTC. This codes for CASSPGGRIETQYF.

The chain recombines TRBV6-6 with TRBJ2-4, with D possibly TRBD1 on 6 matching bases. Trimming stripped 2 bases from V and 0 bases from J, with 11 bases between. CDR3 length: 16 amino acids. CDR1 and CDR2 (germline): MNHNY, SVGAGI (reference sequence). The CDR3: CASSYRQELAKNIQYF. The CDR3 region has the DNA TGTGCCAGCAGTTACCGACAGGAACTAGCCAAAAACATTCAGTACTTC.

CDR3 nucleotides: TGCGCCAGCAGCTTGGACGGGGTAGGCTACACCTTC. This encodes CASSLDGVGYTF. The chain recombines TRBV5-1 with TRBJ1-2; the D is unclear. Trimming left V 0 bases short and J 8 bases short, with 8 bases between. The CDR3 covers 12 residues. Germline V gives CDR1 SGHRS, CDR2 YFSETQ. The full variable domain, in which reference TRBV5-1 and TRBJ1-2 provide the parts outside the CDR3, is KAGVTQTPRYLIKTRGQQVTLSCSPISGHRSVSWYQQTPGQGLQFLFEYFSETQRNKGNFPGRFSGRQFSNSRSEMNVSTLELGDSALYLCASSLDGVGYTFGSGTRLTVV.

The chain links TRBV4-1 to TRBJ2-2; TRBD2 matches at 15 bases. The CDR3 sequence is 20 residues long. Germline V gives CDR1 MGHRA, CDR2 YSYEKL. V gave up 1 base and J gave up 0 bases; unmatched junction bases: 6. The CDR3 sequence is CASSQGRGLAGGANTGELFF. The CDR3 coding sequence is TGCGCCAGCAGCCAAGGGAGGGGACTAGCGGGAGGAGCGAACACCGGGGAGCTGTTTTTT.

This chain joins TRBV6-5 and TRBJ2-1, with a weak D call TRBD2 (5 bases). V was trimmed by 0 bases and J by 8 bases, leaving 17 bases between them. The length of the CDR3 is 16 residues. Germline CDR1 reads MNHEY; CDR2 reads SVGAGI. The DNA for the CDR3 is TGTGCCAGCAGTTACTCGACTGGCGGCGCGGGCGATGAGCAGTTCTTC. Its protein is CASSYSTGGAGDEQFF.

This chain connects TRBV5-1 to TRBJ1-2; maybe TRBD1 (6 bases). Between the trimmed V and J ends, which lost 5 bases and 0 bases, there was a span of 8 bases. The CDR3 is made up of 13 amino acids. Germline CDR1 is SGHRS and CDR2 is YFSETQ. The CDR3 DNA is TGCGCCAGCAGGGACAGTTCTAACTATGGCTACACCTTC. Its translation is CASRDSSNYGYTF. Looking up the rest from reference TRBV5-1 and TRBJ1-2 gives the full variable domain: KAGVTQTPRYLIKTRGQQVTLSCSPISGHRSVSWYQQTPGQGLQFLFEYFSETQRNKGNFPGRFSGRQFSNSRSEMNVSTLELGDSALYLCASRDSSNYGYTFGSGTRLTVV.